These 22 T cell receptor beta chains share one sample of origin, sequenced in a study of shared clonotypes between healthy human individuals. Sequenced by immunoSEQ multiplex PCR; TCRdb stores in-frame clones only, minus some. The sample lists about 670,000 clones, around 72% seen once, with 1.8% in the top ten. The sequencing input was memory CD4+ T cells sorted from blood. Stated subset: CD45RA-negative fraction. These receptors all come from a young woman in good health.

The genes are TRBV19 and TRBJ1-1, with TRBD1 matching over 10 bases. Germline-derived CDR1 and CDR2 are LNHDA and SQIVND (reference sequence). The CDR3 is 15 amino acids. The ends lost 6 bases at V and 4 bases at J; junction bases unmatched: 8. CDR3 in amino acids: CASRRERTGGTEAFF. For the CDR3, the DNA is TGTGCCAGTAGGCGGGAACGGACAGGGGGCACTGAAGCTTTCTTT.

V is TRBV5-1 and J is TRBJ2-1; no clear D. The CDR3 has 13 amino acids. V lost 0 bases and J 7 bases, leaving 8 bases between the germline ends. Germline V lookup: CDR1 SGHRS, CDR2 YFSETQ. The CDR3 spells CASSLDGKNEQFF. The CDR3 DNA reads as TGCGCCAGCAGCTTGGACGGTAAAAATGAGCAGTTCTTC. Full variable domain (remainder filled in from reference TRBV5-1 and TRBJ2-1): KAGVTQTPRYLIKTRGQQVTLSCSPISGHRSVSWYQQTPGQGLQFLFEYFSETQRNKGNFPGRFSGRQFSNSRSEMNVSTLELGDSALYLCASSLDGKNEQFFGPGTRLTVL.

The V and J genes are TRBV4-1 and TRBJ2-3; TRBD2 agrees at 8 bases. The CDR3 is made up of 14 amino acids. Germline V gene lookup returns CDR1 MGHRA and CDR2 YSYEKL. The trim removed 4 bases at V and 3 bases at J, leaving 3 bases unmatched. The CDR3 bases are TGCGCCAGCAGCCGGGGCGGGAGGACAGATACGCAGTATTTT. As protein: CASSRGGRTDTQYF.

This clone has more than one count but fewer than ten. The chain combines TRBV28 with TRBJ2-7, with 9 nucleotides matching TRBD1. Trimming removed 1 base from V and 1 base from J; junction bases left unmatched: 8. CDR3 length: 17 residues. The germline V gene has CDR1 MDHEN and CDR2 SYDVKM. CDR3 sequence reads: CASSLSPSGQGSYEQYF. The DNA for the CDR3 is TGTGCCAGCAGTTTATCCCCCTCGGGACAGGGTTCCTACGAGCAGTACTTC.

This clone was seen at least ten times. Other nucleotide sequences from this sample produce the same CDR3. The V call is TRBV2, the J call TRBJ2-1; D remains ambiguous. V was pared by 7 bases and J by 4 bases, with 5 bases between. The germline V gene encodes CDR1 SNHLY and CDR2 FYNNEI. The CDR3 has 11 amino acids. The CDR3 nucleotides are TGTGCCAGCACCTCGTACAATGAGCAGTTCTTC. Encoded protein: CASTSYNEQFF.

The chain employs TRBV2 and TRBJ1-4, with D perhaps TRBD1 (6 bases). The CDR3 has 15 residues. CDR1 is SNHLY and CDR2 is FYNNEI in the germline V gene. Trimming left V 3 bases short and J 0 bases short, with 8 bases between. The CDR3 DNA follows: TGTGCCAGCAGTGAGAGGGGGGCAACTAATGAAAAACTGTTTTTT. Its translation: CASSERGATNEKLFF.

The chain combines TRBV5-1 with TRBJ1-2; no firm D call. Trimming stripped 0 bases from V and 4 bases from J, with 10 bases between. Germline V CDR1 and CDR2: SGHRS, YFSETQ. CDR3 size: 14 residues. For the CDR3, the DNA is TGCGCCAGCAGCTTGGGTGAGGGTGGCTATGGCTACACCTTC. This gives the protein CASSLGEGGYGYTF.

This clone is a singleton in its sample. The V call is TRBV7-9, the J call TRBJ2-1; 8 bases map to TRBD1. Germline V gene data show CDR1 as SEHNR and CDR2 as FQNEAQ (reference sequence). This CDR3 has 16 residues. Trimming took 5 bases from V and 0 from J; bases not matched to a gene: 6. In DNA, the CDR3 is TGTGCCAGCAGCCCAGGGGGCCCCCGCTCCTACAATGAGCAGTTCTTC. It codes for CASSPGGPRSYNEQFF.

The chain joins TRBV7-7 to TRBJ1-1; 11 nucleotides match TRBD1. Per the germline V gene, CDR1 is SSHAT and CDR2 is FNYEAQ (reference sequence). With V trimmed by 5 bases and J by 3 bases, 5 bases remained unmatched. This CDR3 has 15 residues. CDR3 sequence reads: CASSPWTGGDTEAFF. CDR3 nucleotides: TGTGCCAGCAGCCCGTGGACAGGGGGCGACACTGAAGCTTTCTTT. The full variable domain, with the rest looked up from reference TRBV7-7 and TRBJ1-1, is GAGVSQSPRYKVTKRGQDVTLRCDPISSHATLYWYQQALGQGPEFLTYFNYEAQPDKSGLPSDRFSAERPEGSISTLTIQRTEQRDSAMYRCASSPWTGGDTEAFFGQGTRLTVV.

This chain's CDR3 is CASSSLPDISPYEQYF. As DNA, the CDR3 is TGTGCCAGCAGCTCCCTTCCGGACATCAGCCCCTACGAGCAGTACTTC. The rearrangement joins TRBV7-8 to TRBJ2-7, with D tentatively TRBD1 (5 bases). V lost 4 bases and J 2 bases, leaving 18 bases between the germline ends. The CDR3 has 16 amino acids. In germline, CDR1 is SGHVS, CDR2 FQNEAQ.

The rearrangement uses TRBV6-6 and TRBJ2-7; a weak D match, TRBD2 (6 bases). This CDR3 contains 14 residues. Germline-derived CDR1 and CDR2 are MNHNY and SVGAGI (reference sequence). V dropped 6 bases and J dropped 3 bases, with 15 bases sitting between them. The CDR3 region has the DNA TGTGCCAGCAGCCTTACCGGAGGGGACTACGAGCAGTACTTC. Translation gives CASSLTGGDYEQYF.

As to this clone: This specimen includes other DNA sequences encoding the same CDR3. J is TRBJ1-1 and V is TRBV27; TRBD1 agrees at 11 bases. Trimming removed 5 bases from V and 1 base from J; junction bases left unmatched: 6. CDR1 MNHEY and CDR2 SMNVEV come from the germline V gene (reference sequence). CDR3 size: 16 residues. CDR3 coding DNA: TGTGCCAGCAGTCCCCGGACAGGGGGCAGGAACACTGAAGCTTTCTTT. As protein: CASSPRTGGRNTEAFF.

The chain has TRBV27 and TRBJ2-3; D may match TRBD1 or TRBD2 (7 bases each). The CDR3 spans 18 residues. V lost 4 bases to trimming and J lost 3 bases, with 23 bases between them. Germline V gives CDR1 MNHEY, CDR2 SMNVEV (reference sequence). CDR3 region: CASSWFSGRKQGTDTQYF. The DNA of the CDR3 is TGTGCCAGCAGTTGGTTTAGCGGGCGTAAACAGGGGACAGATACGCAGTATTTT.

This clone was detected a few times. The chain couples TRBV23-1 to TRBJ2-1; weak D call: TRBD2 (6 bases). TRBV23-1 is an ORF; its function is uncertain. V was clipped by 4 bases and J by 0 bases, with 16 bases between them. This CDR3 contains 17 residues. CDR3 bases: TGCGCCAGCAGTCTAACCTCGCGGGGAAACTCCTACAATGAGCAGTTCTTC. It codes for CASSLTSRGNSYNEQFF.

V gene TRBV11-2 combines with J gene TRBJ1-4; perhaps TRBD1 as D (5 bases). Germline CDR1 reads SGHAT; CDR2 reads FQNNGV. The CDR3 runs to 15 residues. Trimming shortened V by 4 bases and J by 1 base, and 10 bases separated the two germline ends. The CDR3 sequence: CASSYRGGTNEKLFF. The CDR3 DNA reads as TGTGCCAGCAGCTATCGGGGGGGAACTAATGAAAAACTGTTTTTT.

The DNA for the CDR3 is TGTGCCAGCTCACCAAATCGACAGGGAGAAGATGAAAAACTGTTTTTT. Its translation is CASSPNRQGEDEKLFF. This chain connects TRBV18 to TRBJ1-4, with TRBD1 matching 7 bases. Germline lookup yields CDR1 KGHSH and CDR2 LQKENI. The CDR3 runs to 16 residues. After removal of 2 bases from V and 6 bases from J, the junction contained 9 bases not matched to a gene.

V gene TRBV21-1 combines with J gene TRBJ1-5; no check of the table's D call, TRBD1, against the DNA was made. TRBV21-1 is a pseudogene. This CDR3 is built from 14 residues. DNA for the CDR3: TGTGCCAGCAGCTGGGACAGGGGCAATCAGCCCCAGCATTTT. Translated: CASSWDRGNQPQHF.

The table lists this clone with a few counts. V gene TRBV7-9 combines with J gene TRBJ1-1, with no clear D. CDR1 SEHNR and CDR2 FQNEAQ come from the germline V gene (reference sequence). The V end was cut by 1 base, the J end by 5 bases, with 5 bases between. CDR3 length: 12 amino acids. The CDR3 bases are TGTGCCAGCAGCTTAGGGGAGACTGAAGCTTTCTTT. This sequence encodes CASSLGETEAFF. Full variable domain (rest looked up from reference TRBV7-9 and TRBJ1-1): DTGVSQNPRHKITKRGQNVTFRCDPISEHNRLYWYRQTLGQGPEFLTYFQNEAQLEKSRLLSDRFSAERPKGSFSTLEIQRTEQGDSAMYLCASSLGETEAFFGQGTRLTVV.

The rearrangement links TRBV5-8 to TRBJ2-1; D call uncertain. This CDR3 is 20 amino acids long. Germline lookup yields CDR1 SGHTS and CDR2 YDEGEE. Trimming removed 1 base at V and 1 base at J, with 24 bases between. CDR3 DNA sequence: TGTGCCAGCAGCTTGTGGTTATTGTCGGTCGATGAGGTTTCCTACAATGAGCAGTTCTTC. It translates to CASSLWLLSVDEVSYNEQFF.

The V call is TRBV18, the J call TRBJ1-5; D unclear. Per the germline V gene, CDR1 is KGHSH and CDR2 is LQKENI. V was pared by 2 bases and J by 4 bases, with 15 bases between. This CDR3 region has 16 residues. This CDR3 reads CASSPKEASENQPQHF. The CDR3 DNA follows: TGTGCCAGCTCACCAAAGGAAGCCAGCGAAAATCAGCCCCAGCATTTT.

The chain recombines TRBV5-1 with TRBJ1-2, with no clear D. Deletions cut 4 bases from V and 4 bases from J, with 14 bases between. This CDR3 spans 14 amino acids. Germline V gene data show CDR1 as SGHRS and CDR2 as YFSETQ. The CDR3 DNA is TGCGCCAGCAGCCGGGAGGACGGAACCTATGGCTACACCTTC. This encodes CASSREDGTYGYTF. The variable domain in full, with the rest retrieved from reference TRBV5-1 and TRBJ1-2, is KAGVTQTPRYLIKTRGQQVTLSCSPISGHRSVSWYQQTPGQGLQFLFEYFSETQRNKGNFPGRFSGRQFSNSRSEMNVSTLELGDSALYLCASSREDGTYGYTFGSGTRLTVV.

The rearrangement uses TRBV5-1 and TRBJ1-2, with 8 bases that match TRBD1. After removal of 4 bases from V and 7 bases from J, the junction contained 12 bases not matched to a gene. This CDR3 region has 15 residues. Germline CDR1 SGHRS, CDR2 YFSETQ. The CDR3 sequence is CASSQGDRGFGGYTF. CDR3 bases: TGCGCCAGCAGCCAGGGCGACAGGGGATTCGGTGGCTACACCTTC.